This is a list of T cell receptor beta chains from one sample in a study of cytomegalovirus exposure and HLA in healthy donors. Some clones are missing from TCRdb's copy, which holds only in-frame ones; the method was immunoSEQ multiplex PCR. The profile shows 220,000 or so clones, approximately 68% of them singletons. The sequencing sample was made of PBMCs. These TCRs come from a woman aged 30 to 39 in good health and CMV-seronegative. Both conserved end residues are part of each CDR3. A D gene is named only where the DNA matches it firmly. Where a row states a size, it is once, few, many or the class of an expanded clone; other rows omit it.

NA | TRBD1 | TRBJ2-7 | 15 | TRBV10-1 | TGCGCCAGCAGTGAGTCGGGACAGGGTTACTACGAGCAGTACTTC | CASSESGQGYYEQYF
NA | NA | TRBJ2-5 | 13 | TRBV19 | TGTGCCAGTAGTCATCAGGGGCGGGAGACCCAGTACTTC | CASSHQGRETQYF
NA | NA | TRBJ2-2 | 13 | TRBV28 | TGTGCCAGCAGTTTAGAGTACACCGGGGAGCTGTTTTTT | CASSLEYTGELFF
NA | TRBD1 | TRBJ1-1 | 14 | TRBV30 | TGTGCCTGGGAGCCGGGACAGGGGGAGACTGAAGCTTTCTTT | CAWEPGQGETEAFF
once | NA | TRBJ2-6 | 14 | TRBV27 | TGTGCCAGCAGCCTTAGCTCTGGGGCCAACGTCCTGACTTTC | CASSLSSGANVLTF
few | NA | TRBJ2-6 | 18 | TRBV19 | TGTGCCAGTAGTATGACTGGAAATTCCTTCTCTGGGGCCAACGTCCTGACTTTC | CASSMTGNSFSGANVLTF
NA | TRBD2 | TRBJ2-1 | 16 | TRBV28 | TGTGCCAGCAGTCCAATAACTAGCGGGTCCTACAATGAGCAGTTCTTC | CASSPITSGSYNEQFF
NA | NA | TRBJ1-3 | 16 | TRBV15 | TGTGCCACCAGCAGAGATCCAGGGATCTCTGGAAACACCATATATTTT | CATSRDPGISGNTIYF
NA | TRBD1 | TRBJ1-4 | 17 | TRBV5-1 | TGCGCCAGCGCTTTGGAGGGACAGGCAAGGGTCGGGGAAAAACTGTTTTTT | CASALEGQARVGEKLFF
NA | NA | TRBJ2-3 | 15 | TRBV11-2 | TGTGCCAGCAGCTCGAACAGGGTTCCGACAGATACGCAGTATTTT | CASSSNRVPTDTQYF
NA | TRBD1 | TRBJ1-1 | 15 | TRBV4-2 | TGTGCCAGCAGCCAGACCTGGACAGGGGAGACTGAAGCTTTCTTT | CASSQTWTGETEAFF
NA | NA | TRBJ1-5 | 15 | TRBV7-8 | TGTGCCAGCAGCTTAGGTGGGGGCATCAATCAGCCCCAGCATTTT | CASSLGGGINQPQHF
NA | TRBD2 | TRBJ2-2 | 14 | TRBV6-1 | TGTGCCAGCAGCGGGGGGAGGGTGGCCGGGGAGCTGTTTTTT | CASSGGRVAGELFF
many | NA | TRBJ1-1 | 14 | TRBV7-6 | TGTGCCAGCAGCGACAAGGTAATGAACACTGAAGCTTTCTTT | CASSDKVMNTEAFF
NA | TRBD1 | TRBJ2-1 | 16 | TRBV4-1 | TGCGCCAGCAGCCAAGTTCCGGGACAGGGCTACAATGAGCAGTTCTTC | CASSQVPGQGYNEQFF
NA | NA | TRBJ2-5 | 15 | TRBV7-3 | TGTGCCAGCAGCTCCGGTCCGACTATCCAAGAGACCCAGTACTTC | CASSSGPTIQETQYF
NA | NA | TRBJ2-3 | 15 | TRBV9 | TGTGCCAGCAGCCCAGGGGCTCTAAGACCAGATACGCAGTATTTT | CASSPGALRPDTQYF
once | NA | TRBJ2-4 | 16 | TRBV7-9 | TGTGCCAGCAGTACAGTGGAGGGCACTGCCAAAAACATTCAGTACTTC | CASSTVEGTAKNIQYF
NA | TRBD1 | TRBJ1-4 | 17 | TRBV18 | TGTGCCAGCTCACCCGGACAGGGGGCGGTCGTCTATGAAAAACTGTTTTTT | CASSPGQGAVVYEKLFF
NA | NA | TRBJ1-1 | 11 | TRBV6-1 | TGTGCCAGCCACAGGGCCACTGAAGCTTTCTTT | CASHRATEAFF
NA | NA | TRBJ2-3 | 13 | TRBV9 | TGTGCCAGCAGCGTAGCGGGAGACGATACGCAGTATTTT | CASSVAGDDTQYF
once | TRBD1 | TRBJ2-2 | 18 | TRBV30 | TGTGCCTGGAGTGTACTTTTCAGGCGGACAGGGGACACCGGGGAGCTGTTTTTT | CAWSVLFRRTGDTGELFF
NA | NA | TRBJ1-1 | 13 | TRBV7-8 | TGTGCCAGCAGCTTTTCAGAGAACACTGAAGCTTTCTTT | CASSFSENTEAFF
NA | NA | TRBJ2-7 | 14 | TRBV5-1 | TGCGCCAGCAGCTTGGGCAGGTTTGACGGCGAGCAGTACTTC | CASSLGRFDGEQYF
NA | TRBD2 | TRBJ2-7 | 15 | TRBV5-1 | TGCGCCAGCAGCTTGGTGGCGGGAGGGAAATCCGAGCAGTACTTC | CASSLVAGGKSEQYF
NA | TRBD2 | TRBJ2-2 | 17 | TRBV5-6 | TGTGCCAGCAGCCAGCCGGGACTAGCGGGTTATACCGGGGAGCTGTTTTTT | CASSQPGLAGYTGELFF
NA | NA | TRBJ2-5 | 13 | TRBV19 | TGTGCCAGTAGGCGGAGAGACCAAGAGACCCAGTACTTC | CASRRRDQETQYF
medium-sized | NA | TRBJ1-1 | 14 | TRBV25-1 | TGTGCCAGCAGTGAATCCTACAGCCCATTTGAAGCTTTCTTT | CASSESYSPFEAFF
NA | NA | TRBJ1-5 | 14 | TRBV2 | TGTGCCAGCCAGGACAGCTCCAGCAATCAGCCCCAGCATTTT | CASQDSSSNQPQHF
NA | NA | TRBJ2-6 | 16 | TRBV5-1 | TGCGCCAGCAGCTTGAGCGGAGGAGATGGGGCCAACGTCCTGACTTTC | CASSLSGGDGANVLTF
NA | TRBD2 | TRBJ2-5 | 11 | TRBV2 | TGTGCCAGCAAACTAGCGGAGACCCAGTACTTC | CASKLAETQYF
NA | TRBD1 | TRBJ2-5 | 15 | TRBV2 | TGTGCCAGCAGTGAAGGTCAGGGGACAGGCGAGACCCAGTACTTC | CASSEGQGTGETQYF
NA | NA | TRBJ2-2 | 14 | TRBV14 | TGTGCCAGCAGCCAAGTTTCTAGCACCGGGGAGCTGTTTTTT | CASSQVSSTGELFF
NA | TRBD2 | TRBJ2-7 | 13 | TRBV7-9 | TGTGCCAGCAGCCCCTGGGAGGGTCGGGAGCAGTACTTC | CASSPWEGREQYF
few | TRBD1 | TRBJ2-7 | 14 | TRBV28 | TGTGCCAGCAGTTCCGGGACAGGGGGCTACGAGCAGTACTTC | CASSSGTGGYEQYF
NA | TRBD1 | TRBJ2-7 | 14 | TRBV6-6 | TGTGCCAGCAGTAAGTCCAGGGGGCGGTACGAGCAGTACTTC | CASSKSRGRYEQYF
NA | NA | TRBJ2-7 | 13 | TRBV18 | TGTGCCAGCTCACCACCGGCCGGGGAAGGGCAGTACTTC | CASSPPAGEGQYF
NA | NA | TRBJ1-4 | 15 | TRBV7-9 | TGTTCCAGCAGCTTAGGAACAGCAACTAATGAAAAACTGTTTTTT | CSSSLGTATNEKLFF
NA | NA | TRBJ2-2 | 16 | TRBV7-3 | TGTGCCAGCAGCTTACAGGGGCCGGCGAACACCGGGGAGCTGTTTTTT | CASSLQGPANTGELFF
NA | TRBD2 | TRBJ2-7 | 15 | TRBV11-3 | TGTGCCAGCAGCCCTCGGACTAGCGGGGTCTACGAGCAGTACTTC | CASSPRTSGVYEQYF
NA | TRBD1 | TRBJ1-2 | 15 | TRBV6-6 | TGTGCCAGCAGTTACTCGGGGACAGGAGACTATGGCTACACCTTC | CASSYSGTGDYGYTF
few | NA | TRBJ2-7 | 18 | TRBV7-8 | TGTGCCAGCAGCTTAGTTTTAGGGGTTGGGACACCCGCCTACGAGCAGTACTTC | CASSLVLGVGTPAYEQYF
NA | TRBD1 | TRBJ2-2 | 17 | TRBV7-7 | TGTGCTAGCAGCTCCGGAAGCGGGACAGGGGGCACCGGGGAGCTGTTTTTT | CASSSGSGTGGTGELFF
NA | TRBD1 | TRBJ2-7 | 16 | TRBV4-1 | TGCGCCAGCAGCCAAGATGCCGGGACAGGGAGCTACGAGCAGTACTTC | CASSQDAGTGSYEQYF
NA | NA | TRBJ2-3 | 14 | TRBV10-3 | TGTGCCATCAGTGAGGGACAGATCACAGATACGCAGTATTTT | CAISEGQITDTQYF
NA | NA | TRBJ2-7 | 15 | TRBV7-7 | TGTGCTAGCAGCCAGGACCGGGGAGAAGGCTACGAGCAGTACTTC | CASSQDRGEGYEQYF
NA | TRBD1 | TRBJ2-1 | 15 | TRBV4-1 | TGCGCCAGCAGCCAAGGACAAGGGGGCCAGGGTGAGCAGTTCTTC | CASSQGQGGQGEQFF
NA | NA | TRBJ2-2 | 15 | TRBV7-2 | TGTGCCAGCAGCTTAGGACAGTGGGGCACCGGGGAGCTGTTTTTT | CASSLGQWGTGELFF
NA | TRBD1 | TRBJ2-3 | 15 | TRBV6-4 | TGTGCCAGCAGTACCATGGGACAGGGTACAGATACGCAGTATTTT | CASSTMGQGTDTQYF
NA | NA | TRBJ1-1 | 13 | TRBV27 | TGTGCCAGCAGTTTGGACAGTAGGACTGAAGCTTTCTTT | CASSLDSRTEAFF
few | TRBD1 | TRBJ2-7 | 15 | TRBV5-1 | TGCGCCAGCAGCCATGGTGGGACAGGGGACCACGAGCAGTACTTC | CASSHGGTGDHEQYF
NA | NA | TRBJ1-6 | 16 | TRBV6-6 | TGTGCCAGCAGTTACTCGGCGGCAGCCTATAATTCACCCCTCCACTTT | CASSYSAAAYNSPLHF
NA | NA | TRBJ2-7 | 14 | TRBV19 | TGTGCCAGTAGCCCGGGGAGTGGGTCCTACGAGCAGTACTTC | CASSPGSGSYEQYF
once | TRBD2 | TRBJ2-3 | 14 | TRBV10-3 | TGTGCCATCAGTTTTAGCGGGGATACAGATACGCAGTATTTT | CAISFSGDTDTQYF
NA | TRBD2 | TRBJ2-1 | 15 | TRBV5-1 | TGCGCCAGCAGCGCCGGGACTAGCCCTTACAATGAGCAGTTCTTC | CASSAGTSPYNEQFF
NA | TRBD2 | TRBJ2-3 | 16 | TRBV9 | TGTGCCAGCAGCGCCGGACTAGCGTCTAGCACAGATACGCAGTATTTT | CASSAGLASSTDTQYF
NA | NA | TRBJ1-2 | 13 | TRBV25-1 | TGTGCCAGCACCCCGGACAGCGCCTATGGCTACACCTTC | CASTPDSAYGYTF
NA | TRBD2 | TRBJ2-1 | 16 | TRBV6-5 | TGTGCCAGCAGTTACCGAGGCGGGGGCTCCTACAATGAGCAGTTCTTC | CASSYRGGGSYNEQFF
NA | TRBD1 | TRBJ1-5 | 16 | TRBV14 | TGTGCCAGCAGCCGGGGACAGGCGGGTTGCAATCAGCCCCAGCATTTT | CASSRGQAGCNQPQHF